The source of this T cell receptor (beta chain) is a study of molecular identifiers for immune sequencing clone quantification. Study-wide points: Single-cell amounts of spiked Jurkat TCR RNA were reportedly detectable among about a million naive cells.

This clonotype was seen ten or more times. Its target is unknown. CDR1 is LNHDA, CDR2 SQIVND, per germline (reference sequence). The trim removed 3 bases at V and 15 bases at J, leaving 6 bases unmatched. This CDR3 is 12 amino acids long. One entry per CDR3 protein results from TCRdb running MiXCR on the PCR reads. The table has under 650,000 distinct CDR3 sequences, 20% seen once; the top ten hold roughly 0.85%. The chain links TRBV19 to TRBJ2-1, with 9 nucleotides matching TRBD1. The sequencing input was naive CD8+ T cells from blood, with Jurkat cell RNA spiked in. Described subset: FACS-sorted CD8+CD4-CCR7+CD45RA+ naive T cells. The receptor was isolated from a human donor in good health. Some libraries in this study had Jurkat cell RNA spiked in. CDR3 region: CASSIGTGKPFF. CDR3 nucleotides: TGTGCCAGTAGTATTGGGACAGGGAAGCCGTTCTTC.